This T cell receptor beta chain was captured in a study of cytomegalovirus exposure and HLA in healthy donors. Regarding the study as a whole: Later, TCR association rates were found to vary by HLA locus, highest for DRB1 and lowest for HLA-C.

V shed 7 bases and J 7 bases; nucleotides not matched to a gene: 10. Germline V gene data show CDR1 as LNHDA and CDR2 as SQIVND (reference sequence). The CDR3 totals 15 residues. This clone has a single count. Its antigen is not identified. The PCR made use of 60 Vbeta and 13 Jbeta primers. The repertoire was sequenced with immunoSEQ multiplex PCR; TCRdb's copy has only in-frame clones and lacks some. The data contain 160,000 or so clones, around three quarters of them singletons. Sequencing was done on a sample of PBMCs. This receptor was identified in a man aged 40-49 years in good health and CMV-seronegative. The chain has TRBV19 and TRBJ2-2; the match to TRBD2 covers 9 bases. CDR3 sequence reads: CASTGGLAAVGELFF. In DNA form, the CDR3 reads TGTGCCAGTACCGGGGGACTAGCCGCGGTCGGGGAGCTGTTTTTT. The full variable domain, completed using reference TRBV19 and TRBJ2-2, is DGGITQSPKYLFRKEGQNVTLSCEQNLNHDAMYWYRQDPGQGLRLIYYSQIVNDFQKGDIAEGYSVSREKKESFPLTVTSAQKNPTAFYLCASTGGLAAVGELFFGEGSRLTVL.